These T cell receptor beta chains were read from a single sample in a study of cytomegalovirus exposure and HLA in healthy donors. Libraries were prepared by immunoSEQ multiplex PCR; TCRdb keeps only in-frame clonotypes and omits some of them. This table lists over 45,000 clones. Sample: PBMCs. Receptor source: a woman in her late teens or twenties in good health and CMV-seronegative. The CDR3 runs from the conserved cysteine through the conserved F or W. D genes are given only for firm matches.

TRBV5-1	TRBJ2-1	13	TRBD1	CASSGLQGDEQFF	TGCGCCAGCAGCGGCTTACAGGGGGATGAGCAGTTCTTC
TRBV11-3	TRBJ1-1	12	NA	CASSGRNTEAFF	TGTGCCAGCTCCGGGAGAAACACTGAAGCTTTCTTT
TRBV11-2	TRBJ2-1	16	TRBD2	CASNPWGLAGQDEQFF	TGTGCCAGCAACCCTTGGGGGCTAGCGGGTCAGGATGAGCAGTTCTTC
TRBV10-1	TRBJ2-4	16	TRBD2	CASSEAGVGAKNIQYF	TGCGCCAGCAGTGAAGCGGGAGTGGGAGCCAAAAACATTCAGTACTTC
TRBV19	TRBJ1-6	13	NA	CASSMRYNSPLHF	TGTGCCAGTAGTATGAGGTATAATTCACCCCTCCACTTT
TRBV7-3	TRBJ2-1	15	NA	CASSAGTLLYNEQFF	TGTGCCAGCAGCGCCGGGACTCTACTCTACAATGAGCAGTTCTTC
TRBV5-1	TRBJ1-2	15	NA	CASSLADAGRDGYTF	TGCGCCAGCAGCTTGGCCGATGCGGGAAGGGATGGCTACACCTTC
TRBV5-6	TRBJ2-7	14	NA	CASSLGQAAGEQYF	TGTGCCAGCAGCCTCGGACAGGCCGCGGGAGAGCAGTACTTC
TRBV29-1	TRBJ2-4	13	TRBD1	CSAGAGQGNIQYF	TGCAGCGCTGGGGCAGGACAGGGAAACATTCAGTACTTC
TRBV7-3	TRBJ2-1	16	NA	CASSLRGQLTTNEQFF	TGTGCCAGCAGCTTAAGGGGACAACTTACCACCAATGAGCAGTTCTTC
TRBV7-8	TRBJ2-2	16	TRBD1	CASRPTGTGVTGELFF	TGTGCCAGCAGACCAACCGGGACAGGGGTCACCGGGGAGCTGTTTTTT
TRBV27	TRBJ2-5	14	TRBD2	CASSKTSGSETQYF	TGTGCCAGCAGTAAGACTAGCGGGAGTGAGACCCAGTACTTC
TRBV2	TRBJ1-1	14	TRBD1	CASSKQGPNTEAFF	TGTGCCAGCAGCAAACAGGGGCCGAACACTGAAGCTTTCTTT
TRBV18	TRBJ1-4	17	TRBD1	CASSPPLGDRANEKLFF	TGTGCCAGCTCACCACCGCTGGGGGACAGGGCTAATGAAAAACTGTTTTTT
TRBV10-2	TRBJ2-7	16	TRBD2	CASSPRLAGLSYEQYF	TGCGCCAGCAGTCCTAGACTAGCGGGGTTATCCTACGAGCAGTACTTC
TRBV18	TRBJ2-1	13	NA	CASSPGLLNEQFF	TGTGCCAGCTCACCGGGACTCCTCAATGAGCAGTTCTTC
TRBV6-5	TRBJ2-3	13	TRBD1	CASSYRGLDTQYF	TGTGCCAGCAGTTATAGGGGGCTAGATACGCAGTATTTT